This TCR beta chain was obtained from a study of blood T cell repertoires in COVID-19. Study context: Acute-phase and convalescent COVID-19 samples originated in the United States, Italy and Spain.

Germline loops: CDR1 SGHRS, CDR2 YFSETQ. The CDR3 totals 13 residues. Trimming pared 0 bases from V and 6 bases from J, leaving 9 bases between. Libraries were prepared by immunoSEQ multiplex PCR; TCRdb keeps only in-frame clonotypes and omits some of them. The table has 250,000 or so clones, about nine tenths seen once; the top ten hold more than 0.8%. The origin of this receptor is a young man with COVID-19, enrolled during active disease. The material sequenced was peripheral blood. The chain has TRBV5-1 and TRBJ1-1; no reliable D call. This chain's CDR3 is CASSLEGESEAFF. In DNA, the CDR3 is TGCGCCAGCAGCTTGGAAGGAGAATCTGAAGCTTTCTTT.